The next 2 T cell receptor beta chains were all read from a single sample in a study of radiotherapy plus CTLA-4 blockade in lung cancer. TCRdb keeps only in-frame clones here, not all; method: immunoSEQ multiplex PCR. The sample has under 90,000 clones, around 72% seen once. Here the sequenced sample was peripheral blood, taken from a patient treated with radiotherapy plus ipilimumab. These receptors originate from a human donor with non-small cell lung cancer that progressed on radiotherapy plus ipilimumab.

V is TRBV27 and J is TRBJ2-4; 9 bases align to TRBD1. Per germline, CDR1 MNHEY and CDR2 SMNVEV (reference sequence). J lost 3 bases, V lost 5 bases, and 8 bases had no gene match. There are 16 residues in the CDR3. Here the CDR3 reads CASSAWTGVDKNIQYF. The CDR3, as DNA: TGTGCCAGCAGTGCTTGGACAGGGGTTGACAAAAACATTCAGTACTTC.

This clone came up a few times. The same CDR3 is also encoded by other DNA sequences in this sample. The rearrangement links TRBV28 to TRBJ2-3; the D gene is possibly TRBD1 (5 bases). V lost 4 bases and J lost 1, with 9 bases in between. Germline CDR1 is MDHEN and CDR2 is SYDVKM. The CDR3 runs 14 residues. The CDR3 coding sequence is TGTGCCAGCAGTTCAGACAGCCGCACAGATACGCAGTATTTT. Amino acid sequence: CASSSDSRTDTQYF.